Listed below are T cell receptor beta chains from one sample, sequenced in a study of blood T cell repertoires in COVID-19. Sequencing used immunoSEQ multiplex PCR; TCRdb keeps in-frame clones, though not all of them. This repertoire shows 95,000 to 150,000 clones, about 86% found once; its top ten account for about 0.9%. The specimen was peripheral blood. The receptors originated from a woman aged 50 to 60 with active or convalescent COVID-19. Both conserved end residues are part of each CDR3. Fields, in order: clone size, J gene, V gene, D gene, CDR3 DNA, CDR3 protein. A D gene is named only where the DNA matches it firmly. The size of a clone is reported for some rows only, either as once, few or many, or as a class for expanded clones.

clone_size: .
j_call: TRBJ1-1
v_call: TRBV29-1
d_call: .
cdr3_nt: TGCAGCGGCGGGCGCGACACTGAAGCTTTCTTT
cdr3_aa: CSGGRDTEAFF

clone_size: .
j_call: TRBJ2-1
v_call: TRBV19
d_call: .
cdr3_nt: TGTGCCAGTAAAATCGCGGGAACCTCCTACAATGAGCAGTTCTTC
cdr3_aa: CASKIAGTSYNEQFF

clone_size: .
j_call: TRBJ2-7
v_call: TRBV7-6
d_call: .
cdr3_nt: TGTGCCAGCAGCTTAGTCCTAGCAGGATTACACTTGGACGAGCAGTACTTC
cdr3_aa: CASSLVLAGLHLDEQYF

clone_size: .
j_call: TRBJ2-1
v_call: TRBV11-1
d_call: TRBD2
cdr3_nt: TGTGCCAGCAGCCTCGGACTAGCGGGCTACAATGAGCAGTTCTTC
cdr3_aa: CASSLGLAGYNEQFF

clone_size: .
j_call: TRBJ2-2
v_call: TRBV19
d_call: .
cdr3_nt: TGTGCCAGTACCCCTAGTCAAAACACCGGGGAGCTGTTTTTT
cdr3_aa: CASTPSQNTGELFF

clone_size: .
j_call: TRBJ2-1
v_call: TRBV28
d_call: .
cdr3_nt: TGTGCCATCGGCAGAGGGAGCCGCAATGAGCAGTTCTTC
cdr3_aa: CAIGRGSRNEQFF

clone_size: once
j_call: TRBJ2-1
v_call: TRBV6-6
d_call: TRBD2
cdr3_nt: TGTGCCAGCAGTTACTCGGGCGGGGGATCCTACAATGAGCAGTTCTTC
cdr3_aa: CASSYSGGGSYNEQFF

clone_size: .
j_call: TRBJ1-1
v_call: TRBV5-4
d_call: .
cdr3_nt: TGTGCCGGGAGGGGAGTAGACACTGAAGCTTTCTTT
cdr3_aa: CAGRGVDTEAFF

clone_size: .
j_call: TRBJ2-3
v_call: TRBV11-2
d_call: .
cdr3_nt: TGTGCCAGCAGCTTAAGCTTTTCATCGGGACTCAGCACAGATACGCAGTATTTT
cdr3_aa: CASSLSFSSGLSTDTQYF

clone_size: .
j_call: TRBJ1-5
v_call: TRBV19
d_call: .
cdr3_nt: TGTGCCAGTAGTATAATGGTGCCAGGGGGCAATCAGCCCCAGCATTTT
cdr3_aa: CASSIMVPGGNQPQHF

clone_size: .
j_call: TRBJ2-1
v_call: TRBV18
d_call: TRBD2
cdr3_nt: TGTGCCAGCTCACCGATTGCGGGAGATGAGCAGTTCTTC
cdr3_aa: CASSPIAGDEQFF

clone_size: .
j_call: TRBJ1-5
v_call: TRBV6-5
d_call: .
cdr3_nt: TGTGCCAGCAGTTACGCCGCGGGGAATCAGCCCCAGCATTTT
cdr3_aa: CASSYAAGNQPQHF

clone_size: .
j_call: TRBJ1-2
v_call: TRBV4-1
d_call: TRBD1
cdr3_nt: TGCGCCAGCAGCCAGGACAGGGGGATTAACTATGGCTACACCTTC
cdr3_aa: CASSQDRGINYGYTF

clone_size: .
j_call: TRBJ1-2
v_call: TRBV3-1/TRBV3-2
d_call: TRBD1
cdr3_nt: TGTGCCAGCAGCCACCTATCCGAGGGACAGGCGGCGGATGGCTACACCTTC
cdr3_aa: CASSHLSEGQAADGYTF

clone_size: .
j_call: TRBJ2-1
v_call: TRBV5-1
d_call: TRBD2
cdr3_nt: TGCGCCAGCAGCTTGGCCCGGACTAGCCGGGACAATGAGCAGTTCTTC
cdr3_aa: CASSLARTSRDNEQFF

clone_size: .
j_call: TRBJ2-1
v_call: TRBV19
d_call: TRBD2
cdr3_nt: TGTGCCAGTAGTGGTCGGACTAGCGGGAGCCCAAACGATGAGCAGTTCTTC
cdr3_aa: CASSGRTSGSPNDEQFF

clone_size: .
j_call: TRBJ1-5
v_call: TRBV3-1/TRBV3-2
d_call: TRBD1
cdr3_nt: TGTGCCAGCAGCCCACTCCAGGGCATGACAGGGGCCTCCAGTAAGCCCCAGCATTTT
cdr3_aa: CASSPLQGMTGASSKPQHF

clone_size: .
j_call: TRBJ1-2
v_call: TRBV7-2
d_call: TRBD1
cdr3_nt: TGTGCCAGCAGCACCCGGGACAGGGGATGGTATGGCTACACCTTC
cdr3_aa: CASSTRDRGWYGYTF

clone_size: .
j_call: TRBJ1-5
v_call: TRBV18
d_call: .
cdr3_nt: TGTGCCAGCTCCAGGGGTGACAATTCGGTGCAGCCCCAGCATTTT
cdr3_aa: CASSRGDNSVQPQHF

clone_size: .
j_call: TRBJ2-7
v_call: TRBV29-1
d_call: .
cdr3_nt: TGCAGCGTAGAAGAGGAGGGACGGAAGCAGTACTTC
cdr3_aa: CSVEEEGRKQYF

clone_size: .
j_call: TRBJ1-2
v_call: TRBV19
d_call: .
cdr3_nt: TGTGCCAGTAGCCCCCAGGGCGGCCTTAACTATGGCTACACCTTC
cdr3_aa: CASSPQGGLNYGYTF

clone_size: .
j_call: TRBJ2-7
v_call: TRBV20-1
d_call: .
cdr3_nt: TGCAGTGCGAGTGGGGCAGGGGCGTTGGGGGAGCAGTACTTC
cdr3_aa: CSASGAGALGEQYF

clone_size: .
j_call: TRBJ1-1
v_call: TRBV6-2/TRBV6-3
d_call: TRBD1
cdr3_nt: TGTGCCAGCAGTTACTCGACAGGGTACACTGAAGCTTTCTTT
cdr3_aa: CASSYSTGYTEAFF

clone_size: .
j_call: TRBJ2-3
v_call: TRBV7-2
d_call: .
cdr3_nt: TGTGCCAGCAGCTTAGCTTGGCCAGATACGCAGTATTTT
cdr3_aa: CASSLAWPDTQYF

clone_size: once
j_call: TRBJ2-5
v_call: TRBV28
d_call: TRBD2
cdr3_nt: TGTGCCAGCAGTTTACGACTAGCGGGGGCCCAAGAGACCCAGTACTTC
cdr3_aa: CASSLRLAGAQETQYF

clone_size: .
j_call: TRBJ2-6
v_call: TRBV14
d_call: .
cdr3_nt: TGTGCCAGCAGCCAAGGAGGGACTGGGGCCAACGTCCTGACTTTC
cdr3_aa: CASSQGGTGANVLTF

clone_size: .
j_call: TRBJ1-2
v_call: TRBV19
d_call: .
cdr3_nt: TGTGCCAGTAGTATACAGCGTTCTGATGGCTACACCTTC
cdr3_aa: CASSIQRSDGYTF

clone_size: .
j_call: TRBJ2-5
v_call: TRBV5-6
d_call: TRBD2
cdr3_nt: TGTGCCAGCAGCTCCCTAGCGGGAGGGCCGGAGACCCAGTACTTC
cdr3_aa: CASSSLAGGPETQYF

clone_size: .
j_call: TRBJ1-6
v_call: TRBV6-4
d_call: .
cdr3_nt: TGTGCCAGCAGTGCGACAGGTTATAATTCACCCCTCCACTTT
cdr3_aa: CASSATGYNSPLHF

clone_size: .
j_call: TRBJ2-7
v_call: TRBV27
d_call: TRBD2
cdr3_nt: TGTGCCAGCAGTTACAGCGGGAGGGCACACGAGCAGTACTTC
cdr3_aa: CASSYSGRAHEQYF

clone_size: .
j_call: TRBJ2-5
v_call: TRBV24-1
d_call: .
cdr3_nt: TGTGCCACCAGTGAAGGGCAGGGTTTTCACGAGACCCAGTACTTC
cdr3_aa: CATSEGQGFHETQYF

clone_size: .
j_call: TRBJ2-3
v_call: TRBV4-2
d_call: .
cdr3_nt: TGTGCCAGCAGCCAAGATATAAACTCCCTCGAGCGGTATTTT
cdr3_aa: CASSQDINSLERYF

clone_size: .
j_call: TRBJ1-6
v_call: TRBV6-5
d_call: TRBD1
cdr3_nt: TGTGCCAGCAGTTCTATGGACAGGGGCAATTCACCCCTCCACTTT
cdr3_aa: CASSSMDRGNSPLHF

clone_size: once
j_call: TRBJ1-5
v_call: TRBV28
d_call: .
cdr3_nt: TGTGCCAGCAGTCCCTCCCGGGGAGCGGCCGAGAATAGCAATCAGCCCCAGCATTTT
cdr3_aa: CASSPSRGAAENSNQPQHF

clone_size: .
j_call: TRBJ2-3
v_call: TRBV30
d_call: TRBD2
cdr3_nt: TGTGCCTGGAACCCTTATAGCGGGATCACAGATACGCAGTATTTT
cdr3_aa: CAWNPYSGITDTQYF

clone_size: .
j_call: TRBJ2-1
v_call: TRBV20-1
d_call: .
cdr3_nt: TGCAGTGTTAGTGACAGGGGAGGGAGGAATGAGCAGTTCTTC
cdr3_aa: CSVSDRGGRNEQFF

clone_size: .
j_call: TRBJ1-1
v_call: TRBV5-6
d_call: .
cdr3_nt: TGTGCCAGCAGCTTGCGGGGTCTGCGGACTGAAGCTTTCTTT
cdr3_aa: CASSLRGLRTEAFF

clone_size: .
j_call: TRBJ2-2
v_call: TRBV5-1
d_call: TRBD1
cdr3_nt: TGCGCCAGTAACGGACAGGGGGCAGCCGGGGAGCTGTTTTTT
cdr3_aa: CASNGQGAAGELFF

clone_size: few
j_call: TRBJ1-2
v_call: TRBV28
d_call: .
cdr3_nt: TGTGCCAGCAGTACGTACAGGGTTGGCTACACCTTC
cdr3_aa: CASSTYRVGYTF

clone_size: .
j_call: TRBJ2-1
v_call: TRBV11-2
d_call: TRBD2
cdr3_nt: TGTGCCAGCAGCTTAGAAGCGGGAGAGATCTACAATGAGCAGTTCTTC
cdr3_aa: CASSLEAGEIYNEQFF

clone_size: .
j_call: TRBJ2-5
v_call: TRBV10-3
d_call: TRBD2
cdr3_nt: TGTGCCACCGGACTAGCGGGAGGCCAAGAGACCCAGTACTTC
cdr3_aa: CATGLAGGQETQYF

clone_size: .
j_call: TRBJ1-1
v_call: TRBV15
d_call: TRBD1
cdr3_nt: TGTGCCACCAGCAGAGATACGACAGGGAGAGCTTTCTTT
cdr3_aa: CATSRDTTGRAFF

clone_size: .
j_call: TRBJ1-4
v_call: TRBV29-1
d_call: .
cdr3_nt: TGCAGCGTTTCCTGGACAGTGGGACATAATGAAAAACTGTTTTTT
cdr3_aa: CSVSWTVGHNEKLFF

clone_size: .
j_call: TRBJ2-5
v_call: TRBV27
d_call: .
cdr3_nt: TGTGCCAGCAGTCCCTCCGGGGGGACCCAGTACTTC
cdr3_aa: CASSPSGGTQYF

clone_size: .
j_call: TRBJ2-5
v_call: TRBV10-3
d_call: .
cdr3_nt: TGTGCCACCCGGGCCCTTACGGGAGTGAAGGAGACCCAGTACTTC
cdr3_aa: CATRALTGVKETQYF

clone_size: .
j_call: TRBJ1-6
v_call: TRBV27
d_call: TRBD1
cdr3_nt: TGTGCCAGCAGAGCCGACAGGGGCAGTAATTCACCCCTCCACTTT
cdr3_aa: CASRADRGSNSPLHF

clone_size: .
j_call: TRBJ2-7
v_call: TRBV10-3
d_call: TRBD1
cdr3_nt: TGTGCCATCAGTCAATCCGGGACAGGTCCTACCTACGAGCAGTACTTC
cdr3_aa: CAISQSGTGPTYEQYF

clone_size: .
j_call: TRBJ2-1
v_call: TRBV12-3/TRBV12-4
d_call: .
cdr3_nt: TGTGCCAGCAGTTTAGGCTTGGGGAGGGAGCAGTTCTTC
cdr3_aa: CASSLGLGREQFF

clone_size: .
j_call: TRBJ2-7
v_call: TRBV5-4
d_call: .
cdr3_nt: TGTGCCAGCAGACTAGATGGCGAGCAGTACTTC
cdr3_aa: CASRLDGEQYF

clone_size: .
j_call: TRBJ2-1
v_call: TRBV5-1
d_call: TRBD2
cdr3_nt: TGCGCCAGCAGCTCATCCGTCTTAGAACTAGCGGGAGGGCCCTCAAATGAGCAGTTCTTC
cdr3_aa: CASSSSVLELAGGPSNEQFF

clone_size: .
j_call: TRBJ2-5
v_call: TRBV4-2
d_call: TRBD2
cdr3_nt: TGTGCCAGCAGCCAAGACGAGAAGACTAGCTTAGAGACCCAGTACTTC
cdr3_aa: CASSQDEKTSLETQYF

clone_size: .
j_call: TRBJ2-7
v_call: TRBV3-1/TRBV3-2
d_call: TRBD2
cdr3_nt: TGTGCCAGCAGCCAGGTAAAGCGGGAGGACTCCCGAATCGATACCTACGAGCAGTACTTC
cdr3_aa: CASSQVKREDSRIDTYEQYF

clone_size: .
j_call: TRBJ2-7
v_call: TRBV21-1
d_call: .
cdr3_nt: TGTGCCAGCAGCAAAGTGGCCAGGACAGGGAAGGAACCGCTCATCGGCGAGCAGTACTTC
cdr3_aa: CASSKVARTGKEPLIGEQYF

clone_size: .
j_call: TRBJ2-7
v_call: TRBV7-2
d_call: TRBD2
cdr3_nt: TGTGCCAGCAGCTTAGATCGTGGGACTAGAATCCACGAGCAGTACTTC
cdr3_aa: CASSLDRGTRIHEQYF

clone_size: .
j_call: TRBJ2-3
v_call: TRBV7-9
d_call: TRBD1
cdr3_nt: TGTGCCAGCAGCCGTGGGACAGGGGGCACAGATACGCAGTATTTT
cdr3_aa: CASSRGTGGTDTQYF

clone_size: .
j_call: TRBJ2-3
v_call: TRBV9
d_call: TRBD2
cdr3_nt: TGTGCCAGCAGCGTAGGGATAGCGGGAGCTCCAGATACGCAGTATTTT
cdr3_aa: CASSVGIAGAPDTQYF

clone_size: .
j_call: TRBJ2-3
v_call: TRBV4-1
d_call: .
cdr3_nt: TGCGCCAGCGGCCGGGACACGGGTACAGATACGCAGTATTTT
cdr3_aa: CASGRDTGTDTQYF

clone_size: few
j_call: TRBJ1-5
v_call: TRBV6-2/TRBV6-3
d_call: .
cdr3_nt: TGTGCCAGCAGTCGCCTTTCGGGCAATCAGCCCCAGCATTTT
cdr3_aa: CASSRLSGNQPQHF

clone_size: .
j_call: TRBJ1-1
v_call: TRBV7-9
d_call: TRBD1
cdr3_nt: TGTGCCAGCAGCTTAGGTGGGACAGGCCAAGCTTTCTTT
cdr3_aa: CASSLGGTGQAFF

clone_size: .
j_call: TRBJ2-7
v_call: TRBV6-5
d_call: TRBD2
cdr3_nt: TGTGCCAGCAGTTACAAGCTAGCGGGAACGTACGAGCAGTACTTC
cdr3_aa: CASSYKLAGTYEQYF